This T cell receptor beta chain comes out of a study of T cell changes during pregnancy in multiple sclerosis. This CDR3 has 15 residues. The germline gives CDR1 SGHNT, CDR2 YYREEE (reference sequence). V shed 0 bases and J 7 bases; nucleotides not matched to a gene: 6. TCRdb's copy holds only in-frame clones and misses some; the assay was immunoSEQ multiplex PCR. The data contain 55,000 to 75,000 clones, 92% of them singletons. This clone has only one observation. Source: peripheral blood, taken after pregnancy. The rearrangement links TRBV5-4 to TRBJ2-7; 11 bases fit TRBD2. This receptor was taken from a female donor with multiple sclerosis, enrolled in a pregnancy study. The CDR3: CASSLGALAGVEQYF. As DNA, the CDR3 is TGTGCCAGCAGCTTGGGGGCACTAGCGGGAGTTGAGCAGTACTTC.